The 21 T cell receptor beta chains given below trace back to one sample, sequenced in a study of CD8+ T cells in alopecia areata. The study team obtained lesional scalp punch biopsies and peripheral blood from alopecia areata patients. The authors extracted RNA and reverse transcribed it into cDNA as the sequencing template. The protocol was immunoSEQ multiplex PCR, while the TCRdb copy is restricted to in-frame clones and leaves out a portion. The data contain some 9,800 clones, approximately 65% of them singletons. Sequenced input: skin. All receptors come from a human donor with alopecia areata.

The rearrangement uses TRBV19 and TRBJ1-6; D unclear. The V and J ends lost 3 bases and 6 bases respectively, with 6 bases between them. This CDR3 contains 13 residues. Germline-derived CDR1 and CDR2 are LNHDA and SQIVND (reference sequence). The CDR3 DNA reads TGTGCCAGTAGTATTAGCTTTAATTCACCCCTCCACTTT. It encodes CASSISFNSPLHF.

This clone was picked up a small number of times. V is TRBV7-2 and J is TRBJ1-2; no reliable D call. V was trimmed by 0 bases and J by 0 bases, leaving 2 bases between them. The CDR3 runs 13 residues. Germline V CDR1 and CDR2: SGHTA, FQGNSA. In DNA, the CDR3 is TGTGCCAGCAGCTTAGCGGCTAACTATGGCTACACCTTC. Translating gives CASSLAANYGYTF.

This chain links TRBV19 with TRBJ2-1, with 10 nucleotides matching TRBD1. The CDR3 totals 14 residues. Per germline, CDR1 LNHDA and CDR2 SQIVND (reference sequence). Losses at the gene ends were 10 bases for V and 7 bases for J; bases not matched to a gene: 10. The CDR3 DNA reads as TGTGCCACCCAGGGACAGGGGCTCTTGAATGAGCAGTTCTTC. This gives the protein CATQGQGLLNEQFF.

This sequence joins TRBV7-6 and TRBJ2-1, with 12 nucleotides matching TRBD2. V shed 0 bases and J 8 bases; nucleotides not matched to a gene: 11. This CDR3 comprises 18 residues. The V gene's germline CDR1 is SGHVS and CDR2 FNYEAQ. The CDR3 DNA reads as TGTGCCAGCAGCTTAGCCGGGGCTAGCGGGGGGGCCCTGGATGAGCAGTTCTTC. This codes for CASSLAGASGGALDEQFF.

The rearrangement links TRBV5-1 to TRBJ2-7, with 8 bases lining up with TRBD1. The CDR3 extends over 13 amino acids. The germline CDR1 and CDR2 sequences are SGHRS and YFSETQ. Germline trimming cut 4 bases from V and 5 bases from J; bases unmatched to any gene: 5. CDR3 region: CASSRTGQNEQYF. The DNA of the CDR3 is TGCGCCAGCAGCAGGACAGGGCAGAACGAGCAGTACTTC.

The CDR3 reads CASSFPDEAFF. CDR3 in DNA: TGTGCCAGCAGTTTCCCGGATGAAGCTTTCTTT. The genes are TRBV28 and TRBJ1-1; D remains unclear. The germline V gene has CDR1 MDHEN and CDR2 SYDVKM. This CDR3 spans 11 amino acids. The germline V and J ends were trimmed by 3 bases and 7 bases, with 6 bases remaining between them.

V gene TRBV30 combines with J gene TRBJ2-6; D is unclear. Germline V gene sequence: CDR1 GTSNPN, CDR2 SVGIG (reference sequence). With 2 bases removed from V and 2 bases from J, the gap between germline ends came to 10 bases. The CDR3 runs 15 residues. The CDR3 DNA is TGTGCCTGGAGTATGACCCTAGCTGGGGCCAACGTCCTGACTTTC. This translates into CAWSMTLAGANVLTF.

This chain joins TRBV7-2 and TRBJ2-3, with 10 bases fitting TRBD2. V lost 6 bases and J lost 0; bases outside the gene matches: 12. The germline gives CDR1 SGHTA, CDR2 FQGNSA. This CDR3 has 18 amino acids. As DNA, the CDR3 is TGTGCCAGCAGATGGGGACTAGCGAGGACTTATAGCACAGATACGCAGTATTTT. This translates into CASRWGLARTYSTDTQYF.

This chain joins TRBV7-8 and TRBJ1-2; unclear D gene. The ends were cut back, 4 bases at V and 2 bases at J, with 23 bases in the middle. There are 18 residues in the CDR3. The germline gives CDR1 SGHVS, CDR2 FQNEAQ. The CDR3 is CASSWPVGAGRLNYGYTF. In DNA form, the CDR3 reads TGTGCCAGCAGCTGGCCTGTTGGAGCAGGCCGATTAAACTATGGCTACACCTTC.

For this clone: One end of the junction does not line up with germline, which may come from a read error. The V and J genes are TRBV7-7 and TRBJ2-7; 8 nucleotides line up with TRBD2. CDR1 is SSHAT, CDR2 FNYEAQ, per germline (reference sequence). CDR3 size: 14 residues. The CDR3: CASSLETGGPPQYF. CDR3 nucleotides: TGTGCTAGCAGCTTAGAGACGGGGGGGCCGCCGCAGTACTTC.

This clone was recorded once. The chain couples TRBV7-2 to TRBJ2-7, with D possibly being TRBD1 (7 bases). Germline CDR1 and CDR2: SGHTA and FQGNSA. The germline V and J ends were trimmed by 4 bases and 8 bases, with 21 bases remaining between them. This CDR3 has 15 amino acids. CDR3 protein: CASSSGGLFAPQQYF. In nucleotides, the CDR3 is TGTGCCAGCAGCTCAGGGGGACTTTTCGCCCCTCAGCAGTACTTC.

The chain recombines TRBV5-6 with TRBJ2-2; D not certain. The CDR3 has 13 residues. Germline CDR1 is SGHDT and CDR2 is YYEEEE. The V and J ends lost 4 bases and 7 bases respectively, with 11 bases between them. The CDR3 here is CASSPQLGGELFF. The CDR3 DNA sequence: TGTGCCAGCAGCCCCCAGCTTGGCGGGGAGCTGTTTTTT.

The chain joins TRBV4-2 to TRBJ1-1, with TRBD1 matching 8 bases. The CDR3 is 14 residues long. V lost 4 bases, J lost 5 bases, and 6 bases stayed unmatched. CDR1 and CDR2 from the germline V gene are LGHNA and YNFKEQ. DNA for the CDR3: TGTGCCAGCAGCCTGGACAGGGTCGGGACTGAAGCTTTCTTT. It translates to CASSLDRVGTEAFF.

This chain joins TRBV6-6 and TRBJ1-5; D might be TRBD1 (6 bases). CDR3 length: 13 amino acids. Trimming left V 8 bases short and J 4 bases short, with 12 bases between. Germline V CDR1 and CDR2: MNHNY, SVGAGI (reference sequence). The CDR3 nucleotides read TGTGCCAGCTCAACAGGGACTAATCAGCCCCAGCATTTT. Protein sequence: CASSTGTNQPQHF.

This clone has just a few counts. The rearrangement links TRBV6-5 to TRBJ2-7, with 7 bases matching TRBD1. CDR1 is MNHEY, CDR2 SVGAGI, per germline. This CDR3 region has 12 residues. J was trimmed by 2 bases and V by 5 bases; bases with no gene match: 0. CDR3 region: CASSGTAYEQYF. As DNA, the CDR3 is TGTGCCAGCAGTGGGACAGCCTACGAGCAGTACTTC.

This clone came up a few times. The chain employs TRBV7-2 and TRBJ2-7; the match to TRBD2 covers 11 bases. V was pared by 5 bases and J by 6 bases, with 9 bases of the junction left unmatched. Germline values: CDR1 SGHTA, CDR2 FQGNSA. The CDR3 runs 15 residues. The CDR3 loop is CASSGSLAGGSEQYF. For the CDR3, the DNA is TGTGCCAGCAGCGGGTCCCTAGCGGGAGGATCCGAGCAGTACTTC.

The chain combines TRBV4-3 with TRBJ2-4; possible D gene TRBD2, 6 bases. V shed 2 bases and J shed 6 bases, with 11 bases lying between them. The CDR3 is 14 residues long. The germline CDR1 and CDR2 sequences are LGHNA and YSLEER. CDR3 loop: CASSQRRGLNIQYF. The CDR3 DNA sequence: TGCGCCAGCAGCCAACGGAGGGGTTTAAACATTCAGTACTTC.

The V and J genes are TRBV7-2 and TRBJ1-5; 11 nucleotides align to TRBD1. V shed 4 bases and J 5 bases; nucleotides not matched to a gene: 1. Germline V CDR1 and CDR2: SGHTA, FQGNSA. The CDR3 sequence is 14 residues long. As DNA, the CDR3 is TGTGCCAGCAGCTCGGGACAGGGGGATCAGCCCCAGCATTTT. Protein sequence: CASSSGQGDQPQHF.

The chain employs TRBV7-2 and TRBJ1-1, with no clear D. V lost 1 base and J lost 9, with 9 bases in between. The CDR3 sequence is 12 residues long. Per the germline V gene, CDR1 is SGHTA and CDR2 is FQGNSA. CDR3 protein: CASSLVGRKAFF. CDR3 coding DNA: TGTGCCAGCAGCTTAGTTGGGAGAAAAGCTTTCTTT. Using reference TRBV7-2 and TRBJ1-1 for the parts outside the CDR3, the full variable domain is GAGVSQSPSNKVTEKGKDVELRCDPISGHTALYWYRQSLGQGLEFLIYFQGNSAPDKSGLPSDRFSAERTGGSVSTLTIQRTQQEDSAVYLCASSLVGRKAFFGQGTRLTVV.

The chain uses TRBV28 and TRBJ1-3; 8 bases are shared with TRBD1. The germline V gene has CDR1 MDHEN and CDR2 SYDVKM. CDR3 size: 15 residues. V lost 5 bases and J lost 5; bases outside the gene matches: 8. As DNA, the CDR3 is TGTGCCAGCAGTGGCGGGGACAGGCTTAGAAACACCATATATTTT. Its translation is CASSGGDRLRNTIYF.

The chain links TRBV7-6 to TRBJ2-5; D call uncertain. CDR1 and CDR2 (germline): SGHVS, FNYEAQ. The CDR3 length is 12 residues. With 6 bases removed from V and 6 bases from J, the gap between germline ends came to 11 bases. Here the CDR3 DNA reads TGTGCCAGCAGTCAAGAGGTGAAGACCCAGTACTTC. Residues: CASSQEVKTQYF.